A selection of T cell receptor beta chains follows, all from one sample in a study of blood T cell repertoires in COVID-19. The method was immunoSEQ multiplex PCR; TCRdb's version includes in-frame clones alone and lacks a portion of them. The sample consists of 60,000 to 70,000 clones, almost 85% of them appearing once. Sequenced material: peripheral blood. These receptors originate from a man in his fifties or sixties with acute or convalescent COVID-19. Each CDR3 is given with its conserved first and last residue. D genes are given only for firm matches. The size field is filled for only some rows; it gives once, few, many or a size class.

d_call j_call v_call clone_size cdr3_nt cdr3_aa
TRBD2 TRBJ2-5 TRBV7-3 NA TGTGCCAGCAGCTCTTCTAGCGGGGGGCCTGAGACCCAGTACTTC CASSSSSGGPETQYF
TRBD1 TRBJ2-1 TRBV10-3 NA TGTGCCACCGGGGACAGGGACATATCCTACAATGAGCAGTTCTTC CATGDRDISYNEQFF
TRBD2 TRBJ2-1 TRBV7-2 NA TGTGCCAGCAGCTTAGAACTAGCGGGGGCCGCTGAGCAGTTCTTC CASSLELAGAAEQFF
NA TRBJ2-1 TRBV5-5 NA TGTGCCAGCCGACTACTGACTGAGCAGTTCTTC CASRLLTEQFF
TRBD1 TRBJ1-4 TRBV7-9 NA TGTGCCAGCAGCCCCGGGACAGGGGTCTTTGATGAAAAACTGTTTTTT CASSPGTGVFDEKLFF
TRBD1 TRBJ2-1 TRBV14 NA TGTGCCAGCAGCCCTTGGACAGGGGACAATGAGCAGTTCTTC CASSPWTGDNEQFF
NA TRBJ2-7 TRBV10-3 NA TGTGCCATCAGTGATCGAGACAGGACATACGAGCAGTACTTC CAISDRDRTYEQYF
NA TRBJ1-2 TRBV6-1 NA TGTGCCAGCAGTGAAACCCCCGACAATTCCGGCGGCTACACCTTC CASSETPDNSGGYTF
TRBD2 TRBJ2-7 TRBV5-4 NA TGTGCCAGCAGCTCCGGCCGGGGGGAGGGCGAGCAGTACTTC CASSSGRGEGEQYF
NA TRBJ1-1 TRBV29-1 once TGCAGCGCCTACCCAGGGATCCTAGGCTCTGAAGCTTTCTTT CSAYPGILGSEAFF
TRBD1 TRBJ1-2 TRBV5-5 NA TGTGCCAGCAGCTTGGGGACAGGGGGCGTCTATGGCTACACCTTC CASSLGTGGVYGYTF
TRBD1 TRBJ2-3 TRBV5-1 NA TGCGCCAGCAGCTTGGGGGACAGGGATACAGATACGCAGTATTTT CASSLGDRDTDTQYF
TRBD2 TRBJ2-3 TRBV5-4 NA TGTGCCAGCAGCCTTAGCGGGGGGGCCCCAGATACGCAGTATTTT CASSLSGGAPDTQYF
TRBD2 TRBJ2-1 TRBV6-5 NA TGTGCCAGCAGGCTGGGGGGGGAGTACAATGAGCAGTTCTTC CASRLGGEYNEQFF
NA TRBJ1-2 TRBV4-1 NA TGCGCCAGCAGCCAATGGGCCGCATCCTATGGCTACACCTTC CASSQWAASYGYTF
TRBD1 TRBJ2-1 TRBV27 NA TGTGCCAGCAGTTTCGGGACAACAGGGGCAAATGAGCAGTTCTTC CASSFGTTGANEQFF
NA TRBJ1-3 TRBV28 few TGTGCCAGCAGAAGACAGACGGGAAACACCATATATTTT CASRRQTGNTIYF
NA TRBJ2-1 TRBV28 NA TGTGCCAGCAGCACCTCCTTGCGGCCCTACAATGAGCAGTTCTTC CASSTSLRPYNEQFF
TRBD2 TRBJ2-7 TRBV4-2 few TGTGCCAGCAGCCAATCCCTAGCGGGGGAATACGAGCAGTACTTC CASSQSLAGEYEQYF
TRBD1 TRBJ1-5 TRBV6-6 NA TGTGCCAGCAGTGGGCCTGCAGGGGGCCGCAATCAGCCCCAGCATTTT CASSGPAGGRNQPQHF
TRBD2 TRBJ2-5 TRBV25-1 NA TGTGCCAGCAGTGAAGGGCGCTCCCCGGCGGGGGGACAGACCCAGTACTTC CASSEGRSPAGGQTQYF
NA TRBJ1-2 TRBV5-1 few TGCGCCAGCAGCCTACAGGGCTTTGGCTACACCTTC CASSLQGFGYTF
NA TRBJ1-1 TRBV3-1/TRBV3-2 NA TGTGCCAGCAGCCCCGAGGGGGGGAGAGGCACTGAAGCTTTCTTT CASSPEGGRGTEAFF
NA TRBJ1-2 TRBV30 NA TGTGCCTGGAGTGTATCGGGGGGCTATGGCTACACCTTC CAWSVSGGYGYTF
NA TRBJ1-4 TRBV6-5 NA TGTGCCAGCAGTCGACACAAAGCAACTAATGAAAAACTGTTTTTT CASSRHKATNEKLFF
NA TRBJ1-1 TRBV29-1 NA TGCAGCGTTGCCCCACCAGATGAGAACACTGAAGCTTTCTTT CSVAPPDENTEAFF
NA TRBJ2-3 TRBV11-3 once TGTGCCAGCAGCTTAGTTGCGGGGGCAAGTACGCAGTATTTT CASSLVAGASTQYF
NA TRBJ1-1 TRBV13 NA TGTGCCAGCAGCTTACCCCCCCAGGGGTGGAACACTGAAGCTTTCTTT CASSLPPQGWNTEAFF
NA TRBJ2-6 TRBV10-3 NA TGTGCCATCAGGTTACAGGGAGCTGGGGCCAACGTCCTGACTTTC CAIRLQGAGANVLTF
TRBD1 TRBJ2-7 TRBV7-8 NA TGTGCCAGCAGCAGACAGGGTTACGAGCAGTACTTC CASSRQGYEQYF
NA TRBJ2-5 TRBV18 NA TGTGCCAGCTCACCATCCAGGGATCAGACCCAGTACTTC CASSPSRDQTQYF
TRBD2 TRBJ2-5 TRBV5-1 NA TGCGCCAGCAGCCGCGGGGGGCAGGGTGAAGAGACCCAGTACTTC CASSRGGQGEETQYF
NA TRBJ1-5 TRBV7-8 NA TGTGCCAGCAGCTTAAATAGACTTGAAAATCAGCCCCAGCATTTT CASSLNRLENQPQHF
NA TRBJ2-6 TRBV5-5 few TGTGCCAGCAGCCAGGGTTCTGGGGCCAACGTCCTGACTTTC CASSQGSGANVLTF
NA TRBJ1-1 TRBV3-1/TRBV3-2 NA TGTGCCAGCAGCCGACCTGGCGACCCGGTCGGGAACTTT CASSRPGDPVGNF
NA TRBJ2-5 TRBV28 NA TGTGCCAGCAGCCTTCCTCCCCAGGGGAGTAGCGATAACTTCCAAGAGACCCAGTACTTC CASSLPPQGSSDNFQETQYF
NA TRBJ2-1 TRBV24-1 NA TGTGCCACCAGTGATTCCGGGTCCAGATCATACAATGAGCAGTTCTTC CATSDSGSRSYNEQFF
NA TRBJ2-7 TRBV10-3 NA TGTGCCATCAGTGTCGAGCCACCAGGGAACGAGCAGTACTTC CAISVEPPGNEQYF
NA TRBJ2-1 TRBV24-1 NA TGTGCCACCAGTCTTACCGGGACTTCGGGGGAGCAGTTCTTC CATSLTGTSGEQFF
TRBD1 TRBJ1-2 TRBV6-5 NA TGTGCCGCCACAGGGGGCTATGGCTACACCTTC CAATGGYGYTF
TRBD2 TRBJ2-2 TRBV11-3 NA TGTGCCAGCAGTCCTGCCGGGACTAGCGGGACCGGGGAGCTGTTTTTT CASSPAGTSGTGELFF
TRBD1 TRBJ2-5 TRBV4-1 NA TGCGCCAGCAGCCAAGGGGGGTTTGGAGCAGGGGGCGAGTTTATAGAGACCCAGTACTTC CASSQGGFGAGGEFIETQYF
NA TRBJ1-2 TRBV5-4 NA TGTGCCAGCACCTTCCAGGGGTTGTATGGCTACACCTTC CASTFQGLYGYTF
TRBD1 TRBJ1-2 TRBV7-8 NA TGTGCCAGCAGCTTAAGGTCGGGACAGGGATATGGCTACACCTTC CASSLRSGQGYGYTF
TRBD1 TRBJ2-7 TRBV7-9 NA TGTGCCAGCAGCTTAGAGGGACAGGGCACCTACGAGCAGTACTTC CASSLEGQGTYEQYF
TRBD2 TRBJ2-5 TRBV11-2 NA TGTGCCAGCAGCTTAATGAGCGGGGGGGACTCAGAGACCCAGTACTTC CASSLMSGGDSETQYF
NA TRBJ2-1 TRBV28 NA TGTGCCAGCAGTTTGGTCCGGGGGTACAATGAGCAGTTCTTC CASSLVRGYNEQFF
TRBD1 TRBJ1-2 TRBV5-1 once TGCGCCAGCAGCTTGGCGACAGGGGGCCAAGGCTATGGCTACACCTTC CASSLATGGQGYGYTF
TRBD1 TRBJ1-6 TRBV7-2 NA TGTGCCAGCAGCTTAGGTACAGGGGTAAAAAATTCACCCCTCCACTTT CASSLGTGVKNSPLHF
TRBD2 TRBJ2-5 TRBV29-1 NA TGCAGCGTTGCATGGCGGGGGGGTGAAGAGACCCAGTACTTC CSVAWRGGEETQYF
NA TRBJ1-1 TRBV19 few TGTGCCAGTAGTCCGACAGCTAACACTGAAGCTTTCTTT CASSPTANTEAFF
NA TRBJ2-3 TRBV7-9 NA TGTGCCAGCAGTCACACCCGACTCCAAAGCACAGATACGCAGTATTTT CASSHTRLQSTDTQYF
TRBD1 TRBJ2-1 TRBV9 NA TGTGCCAGCAGCCGGGACAGGATTTACAATGAGCAGTTCTTC CASSRDRIYNEQFF